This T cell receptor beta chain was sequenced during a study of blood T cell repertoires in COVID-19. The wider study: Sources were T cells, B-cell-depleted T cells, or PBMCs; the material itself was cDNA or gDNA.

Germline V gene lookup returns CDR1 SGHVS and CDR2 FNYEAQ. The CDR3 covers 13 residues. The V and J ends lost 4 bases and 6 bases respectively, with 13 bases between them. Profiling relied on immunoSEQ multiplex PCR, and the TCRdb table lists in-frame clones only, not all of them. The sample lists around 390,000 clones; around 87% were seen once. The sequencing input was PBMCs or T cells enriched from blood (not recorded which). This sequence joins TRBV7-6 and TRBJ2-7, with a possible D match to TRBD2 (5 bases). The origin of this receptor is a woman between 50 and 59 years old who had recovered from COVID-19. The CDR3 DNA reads TGTGCCAGCAGCTCCGTTTTCGCGGGCGAGCAGTACTTC. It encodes CASSSVFAGEQYF.